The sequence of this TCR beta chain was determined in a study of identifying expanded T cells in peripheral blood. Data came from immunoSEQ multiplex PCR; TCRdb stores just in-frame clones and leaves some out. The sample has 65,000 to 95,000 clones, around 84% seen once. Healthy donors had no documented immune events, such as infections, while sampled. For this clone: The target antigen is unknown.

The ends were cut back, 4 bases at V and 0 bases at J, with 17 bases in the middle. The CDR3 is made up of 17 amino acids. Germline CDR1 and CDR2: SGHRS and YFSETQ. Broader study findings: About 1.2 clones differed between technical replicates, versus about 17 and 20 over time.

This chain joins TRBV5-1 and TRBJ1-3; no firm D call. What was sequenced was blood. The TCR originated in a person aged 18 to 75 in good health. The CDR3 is CASSISPTKSSGNTIYF. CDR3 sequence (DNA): TGCGCCAGCAGCATATCCCCGACGAAGAGCTCTGGAAACACCATATATTTT.